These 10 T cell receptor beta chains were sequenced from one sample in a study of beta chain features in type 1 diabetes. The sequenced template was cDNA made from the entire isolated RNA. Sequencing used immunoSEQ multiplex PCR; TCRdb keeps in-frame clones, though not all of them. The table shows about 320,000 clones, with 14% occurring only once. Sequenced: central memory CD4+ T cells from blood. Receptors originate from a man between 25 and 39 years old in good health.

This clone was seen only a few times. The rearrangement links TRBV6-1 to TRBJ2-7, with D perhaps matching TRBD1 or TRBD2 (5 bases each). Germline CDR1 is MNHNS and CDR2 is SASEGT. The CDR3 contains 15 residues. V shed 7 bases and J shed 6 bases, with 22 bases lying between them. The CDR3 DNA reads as TGTGCCAGCAAATCGGCCGGGACGGTGCTTAGCGAGCAGTACTTC. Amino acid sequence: CASKSAGTVLSEQYF.

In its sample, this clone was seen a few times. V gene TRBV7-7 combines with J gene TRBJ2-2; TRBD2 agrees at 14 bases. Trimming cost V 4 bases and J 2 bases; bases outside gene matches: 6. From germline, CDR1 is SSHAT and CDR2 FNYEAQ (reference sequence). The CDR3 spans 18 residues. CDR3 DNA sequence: TGTGCCAGCAGCTCGCGGACTAGCGGGGGGATAAACACCGGGGAGCTGTTTTTT. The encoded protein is CASSSRTSGGINTGELFF.

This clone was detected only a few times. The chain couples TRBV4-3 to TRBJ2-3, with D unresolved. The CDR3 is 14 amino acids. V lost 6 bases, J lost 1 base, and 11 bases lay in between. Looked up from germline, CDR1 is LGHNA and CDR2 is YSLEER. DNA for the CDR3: TGCGCCAGCAGTAAGGGCCGGGGCACAGATACGCAGTATTTT. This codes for CASSKGRGTDTQYF.

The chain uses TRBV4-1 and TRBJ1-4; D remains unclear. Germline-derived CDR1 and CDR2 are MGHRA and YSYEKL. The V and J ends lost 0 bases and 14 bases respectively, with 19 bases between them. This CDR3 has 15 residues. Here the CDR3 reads CASSQDRSPGRTLFF. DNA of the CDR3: TGCGCCAGCAGCCAAGATAGAAGCCCGGGTCGGACCCTGTTTTTT.

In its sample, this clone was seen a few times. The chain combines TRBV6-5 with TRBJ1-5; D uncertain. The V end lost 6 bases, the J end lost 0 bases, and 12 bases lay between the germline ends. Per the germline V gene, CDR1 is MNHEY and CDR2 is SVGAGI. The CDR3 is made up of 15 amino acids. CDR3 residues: CASRLGINSNQPQHF. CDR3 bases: TGTGCCAGCAGGCTGGGGATTAATAGCAATCAGCCCCAGCATTTT.

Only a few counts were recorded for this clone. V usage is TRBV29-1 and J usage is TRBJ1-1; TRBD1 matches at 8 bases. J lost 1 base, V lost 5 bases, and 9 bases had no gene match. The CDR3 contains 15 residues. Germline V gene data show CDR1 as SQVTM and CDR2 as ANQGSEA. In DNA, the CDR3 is TGCAGCGTTAAAACTTCCGGGACAGGGAACACTGAAGCTTTCTTT. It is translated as CSVKTSGTGNTEAFF. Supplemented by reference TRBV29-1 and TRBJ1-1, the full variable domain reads SAVISQKPSRDICQRGTSLTIQCQVDSQVTMMFWYRQQPGQSLTLIATANQGSEATYESGFVIDKFPISRPNLTFSTLTVSNMSPEDSSIYLCSVKTSGTGNTEAFFGQGTRLTVV.

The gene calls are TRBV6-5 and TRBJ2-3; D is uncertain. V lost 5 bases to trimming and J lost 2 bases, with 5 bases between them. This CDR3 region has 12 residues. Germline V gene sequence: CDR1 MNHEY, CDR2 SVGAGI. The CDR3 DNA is TGTGCCAGCAGTGTTTCCACAGATACGCAGTATTTT. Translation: CASSVSTDTQYF.

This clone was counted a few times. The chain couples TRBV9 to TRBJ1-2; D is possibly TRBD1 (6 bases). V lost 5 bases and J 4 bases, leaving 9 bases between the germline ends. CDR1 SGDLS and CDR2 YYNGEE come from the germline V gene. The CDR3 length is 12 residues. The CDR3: CASSPGAYGYTF. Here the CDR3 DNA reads TGTGCCAGCAGTCCAGGGGCCTATGGCTACACCTTC.

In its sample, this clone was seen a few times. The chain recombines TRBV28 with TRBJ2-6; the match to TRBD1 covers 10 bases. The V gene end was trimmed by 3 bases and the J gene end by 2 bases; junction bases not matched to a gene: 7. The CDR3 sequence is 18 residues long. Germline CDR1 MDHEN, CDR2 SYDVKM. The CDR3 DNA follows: TGTGCCAGCAGTTTTATGGGACAGGGGTCCGCTGGGGCCAACGTCCTGACTTTC. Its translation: CASSFMGQGSAGANVLTF.

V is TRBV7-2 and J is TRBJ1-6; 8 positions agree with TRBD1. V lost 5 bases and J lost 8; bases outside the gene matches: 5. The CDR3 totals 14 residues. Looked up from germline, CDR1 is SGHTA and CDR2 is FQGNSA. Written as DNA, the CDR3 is TGTGCCAGCAGCCTTCAGACAGGGGATTCACCCCTCCACTTT. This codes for CASSLQTGDSPLHF.